This T cell receptor (beta chain) was identified in a study of Tregs in tolerant kidney transplant recipients. Study-wide context: Related graft donors supplied nonmyeloablative bone marrow transplants, and mixed chimerism was transient.

The method was immunoSEQ multiplex PCR; TCRdb's version includes in-frame clones alone and lacks a portion of them. Across about 48,000 clones, the top ten clones capture around 0.8% of the sample. The CDR3 runs to 14 residues. V gave up 4 bases and J gave up 3 bases, with 13 bases separating them. Looked up from germline, CDR1 is KGHSH and CDR2 is LQKENI. Unstimulated regulatory T cells (CD4+CD25+CD127-), CD4+CD25- non-regulatory cells, CD4 and CD8 cells were FACS-sorted from thawed PBMCs. In the case of this clone: The antigen is not known. The read ends 3 residues before the CDR3 terminus; that terminus is restored from the germline J gene.

General study findings and limits: Biological reproducibility was not directly addressed in this study.

The gene calls are TRBV18 and TRBJ2-7; D uncertain. Sequencing used CD4+ T cells from blood, obtained before the transplant. The clonotype originates from a human donor who received a combined kidney and bone marrow transplant. The CDR3 bases that were read are TGTGCCAGCTCACTTACACAGAAGAACTACGAG. Translated, it gives CASSLTQKNYE. The entire CDR3 reads CASSLTQKNYEQYF.